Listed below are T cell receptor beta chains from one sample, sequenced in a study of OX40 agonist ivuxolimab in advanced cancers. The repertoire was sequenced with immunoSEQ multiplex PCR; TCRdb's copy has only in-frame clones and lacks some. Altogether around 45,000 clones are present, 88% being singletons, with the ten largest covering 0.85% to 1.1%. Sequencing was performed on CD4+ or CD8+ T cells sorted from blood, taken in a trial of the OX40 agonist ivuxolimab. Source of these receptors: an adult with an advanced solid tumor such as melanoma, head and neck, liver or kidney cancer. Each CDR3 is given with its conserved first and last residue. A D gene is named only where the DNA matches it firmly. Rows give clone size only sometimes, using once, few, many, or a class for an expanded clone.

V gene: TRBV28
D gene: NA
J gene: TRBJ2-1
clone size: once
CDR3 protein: CASSLSGEQFF
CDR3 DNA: TGTGCCAGCAGTTTATCAGGAGAGCAGTTCTTC

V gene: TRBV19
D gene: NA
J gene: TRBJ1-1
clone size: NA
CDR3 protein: CASSIGGRATEAFF
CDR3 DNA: TGTGCCAGTAGTATCGGGGGGCGAGCCACTGAAGCTTTCTTT

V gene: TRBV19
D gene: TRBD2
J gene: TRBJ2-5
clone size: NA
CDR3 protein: CASSRSASGRGYQETQYF
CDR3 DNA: TGTGCCAGTTCCCGGTCGGCTAGCGGGAGGGGGTACCAAGAGACCCAGTACTTC

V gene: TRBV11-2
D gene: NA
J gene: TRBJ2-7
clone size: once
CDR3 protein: CASSLIWIANYEQYF
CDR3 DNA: TGTGCCAGCAGCTTAATCTGGATCGCGAACTACGAGCAGTACTTC

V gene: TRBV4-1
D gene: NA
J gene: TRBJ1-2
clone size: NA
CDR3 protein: CASSQDDARTLHGYTF
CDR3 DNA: TGCGCCAGCAGCCAAGATGACGCCAGAACATTGCATGGCTACACCTTC

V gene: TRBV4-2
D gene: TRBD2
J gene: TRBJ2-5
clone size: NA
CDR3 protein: CASSQAGGRLAGVETQYF
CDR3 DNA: TGTGCCAGCAGCCAGGCCGGGGGGAGGCTAGCGGGGGTGGAGACCCAGTACTTC

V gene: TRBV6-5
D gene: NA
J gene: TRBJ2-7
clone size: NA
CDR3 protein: CASSYSHEQYF
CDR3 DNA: TGTGCCAGCAGTTACTCCCACGAGCAGTACTTC

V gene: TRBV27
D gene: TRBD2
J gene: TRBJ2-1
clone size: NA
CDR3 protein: CASSSPPSGRVVF
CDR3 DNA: TGTGCCAGCAGTTCCCCCCCCAGCGGGAGGGTGGTCTTC

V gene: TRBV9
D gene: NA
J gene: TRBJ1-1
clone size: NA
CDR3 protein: CASSQQIGGTEAFF
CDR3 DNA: TGTGCCAGCAGCCAACAGATAGGGGGTACTGAAGCTTTCTTT

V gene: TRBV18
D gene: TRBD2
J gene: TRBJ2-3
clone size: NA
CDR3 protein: CASSGRESTDTQYF
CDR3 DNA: TGTGCCAGCTCCGGGCGGGAGAGCACAGATACGCAGTATTTT

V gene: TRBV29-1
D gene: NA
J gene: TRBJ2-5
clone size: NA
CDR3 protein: CSVDGIEGETQYF
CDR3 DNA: TGCAGCGTTGATGGGATCGAAGGGGAGACCCAGTACTTC

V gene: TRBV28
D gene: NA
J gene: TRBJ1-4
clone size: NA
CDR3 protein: CASSPHIGEKLFF
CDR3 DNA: TGTGCCAGCAGCCCTCACATAGGAGAAAAACTGTTTTTT

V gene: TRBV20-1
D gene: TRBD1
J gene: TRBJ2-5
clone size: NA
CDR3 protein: CSAGRGETQYF
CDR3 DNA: TGCAGTGCTGGCAGGGGGGAGACCCAGTACTTC

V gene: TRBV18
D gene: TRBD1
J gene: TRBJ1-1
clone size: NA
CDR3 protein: CASSDRGNTEAFF
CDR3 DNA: TGTGCCAGCTCGGACAGGGGGAACACTGAAGCTTTCTTT

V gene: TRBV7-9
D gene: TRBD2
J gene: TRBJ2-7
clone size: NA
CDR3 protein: CASRPTSGSYEQYF
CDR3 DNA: TGTGCCAGCCGGCCGACTAGCGGGAGCTACGAGCAGTACTTC

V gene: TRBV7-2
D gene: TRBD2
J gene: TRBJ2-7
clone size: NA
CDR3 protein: CASSLAPRASGRAGYEQYF
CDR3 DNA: TGTGCCAGCAGCTTAGCCCCAAGGGCTAGCGGGAGGGCCGGTTACGAGCAGTACTTC

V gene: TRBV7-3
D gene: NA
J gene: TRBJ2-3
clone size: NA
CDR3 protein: CASSLGLITDTQYF
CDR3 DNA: TGTGCCAGCAGCTTGGGACTGATCACAGATACGCAGTATTTT

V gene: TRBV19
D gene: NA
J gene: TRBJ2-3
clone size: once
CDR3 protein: CASSAASVTDTQYF
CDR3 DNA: TGTGCCAGTAGCGCGGCTAGCGTCACAGATACGCAGTATTTT

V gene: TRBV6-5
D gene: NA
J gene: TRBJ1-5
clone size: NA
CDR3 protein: CASSYLNSNQPQHF
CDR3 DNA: TGTGCCAGCAGTTACCTAAATAGCAATCAGCCCCAGCATTTT

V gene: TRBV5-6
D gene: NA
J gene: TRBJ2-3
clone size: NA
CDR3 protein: CASSLGVADTQYF
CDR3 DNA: TGTGCCAGCAGCTTGGGAGTGGCAGATACGCAGTATTTT

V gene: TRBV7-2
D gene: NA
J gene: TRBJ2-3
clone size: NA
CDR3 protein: CASSYSGGAGTDTQYF
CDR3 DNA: TGTGCCAGCAGTTACTCCGGGGGCGCGGGCACAGATACGCAGTATTTT

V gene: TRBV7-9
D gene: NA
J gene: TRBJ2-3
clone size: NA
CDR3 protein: CASSSPSDNTDTQYF
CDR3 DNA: TGTGCCAGCAGCTCCCCCTCGGACAACACAGATACGCAGTATTTT

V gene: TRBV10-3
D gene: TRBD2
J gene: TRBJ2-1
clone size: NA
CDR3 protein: CASKPGTSGTDEQFF
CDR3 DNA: TGTGCCAGCAAGCCCGGGACTAGCGGGACCGATGAGCAGTTCTTC

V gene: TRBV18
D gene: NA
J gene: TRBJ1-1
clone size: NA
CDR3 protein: CASSPDSRGAFF
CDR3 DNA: TGTGCCAGCTCACCCGACAGCCGTGGAGCTTTCTTT

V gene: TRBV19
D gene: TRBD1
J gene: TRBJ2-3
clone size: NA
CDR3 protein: CASSNGGRGTRTDTQYF
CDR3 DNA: TGTGCCAGTAGTAATGGGGGCAGGGGGACGCGAACAGATACGCAGTATTTT

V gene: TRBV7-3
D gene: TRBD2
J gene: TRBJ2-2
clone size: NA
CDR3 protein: CASSTSGRALTGELFF
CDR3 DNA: TGTGCCAGCAGCACTAGCGGGAGGGCCCTCACCGGGGAGCTGTTTTTT

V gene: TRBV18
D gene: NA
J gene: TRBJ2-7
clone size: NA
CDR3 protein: CASSPMGPGPYEQYF
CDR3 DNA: TGTGCCAGCTCACCGATGGGGCCGGGACCCTACGAGCAGTACTTC

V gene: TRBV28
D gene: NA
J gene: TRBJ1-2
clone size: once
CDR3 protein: CASSALGGYGYTF
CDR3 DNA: TGTGCCAGCAGTGCCTTGGGAGGGTATGGCTACACCTTC

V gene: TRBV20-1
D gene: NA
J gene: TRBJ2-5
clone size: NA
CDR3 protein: CSARPQETQYF
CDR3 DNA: TGCAGTGCTAGACCCCAAGAGACCCAGTACTTC

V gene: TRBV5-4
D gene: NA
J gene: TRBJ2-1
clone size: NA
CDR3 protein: CASSLELGINEQFF
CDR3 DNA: TGTGCCAGCAGCTTGGAACTAGGGATAAATGAGCAGTTCTTC

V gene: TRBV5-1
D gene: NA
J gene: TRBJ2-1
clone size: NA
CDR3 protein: CASSLGSPGYNEQFF
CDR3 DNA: TGCGCCAGCAGCTTGGGCAGCCCGGGGTACAATGAGCAGTTCTTC

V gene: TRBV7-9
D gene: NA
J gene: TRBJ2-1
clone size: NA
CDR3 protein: CASSLMGQSSYNEQFF
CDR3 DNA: TGTGCCAGCAGCTTAATGGGTCAGAGCTCCTACAATGAGCAGTTCTTC

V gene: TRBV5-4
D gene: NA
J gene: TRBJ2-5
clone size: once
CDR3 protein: CASSLDPRRETQYF
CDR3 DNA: TGTGCCAGCAGCTTGGACCCCCGCCGGGAGACCCAGTACTTC

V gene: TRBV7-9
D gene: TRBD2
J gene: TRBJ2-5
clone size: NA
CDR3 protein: CASSRGTSGSNQETQYF
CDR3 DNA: TGTGCCAGCAGCCGAGGGACTAGCGGGAGTAACCAAGAGACCCAGTACTTC

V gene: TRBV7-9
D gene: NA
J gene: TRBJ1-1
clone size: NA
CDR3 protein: CASSLQVLAEAFF
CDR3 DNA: TGTGCCAGCAGCCTACAGGTTTTGGCTGAAGCTTTCTTT

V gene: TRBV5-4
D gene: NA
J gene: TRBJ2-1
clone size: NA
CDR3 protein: CASSLTGSYNEQFF
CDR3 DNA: TGTGCCAGCAGCTTAACGGGGTCCTACAATGAGCAGTTCTTC

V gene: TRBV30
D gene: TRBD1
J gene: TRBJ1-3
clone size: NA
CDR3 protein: CATVGDRGYIPSGNTIYF
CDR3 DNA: TGTGCCACGGTAGGGGACAGGGGGTATATCCCTTCTGGAAACACCATATATTTT

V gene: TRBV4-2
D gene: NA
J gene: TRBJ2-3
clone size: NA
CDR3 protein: CASSHPGMDTQYF
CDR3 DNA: TGTGCCAGCAGCCACCCGGGAATGGATACGCAGTATTTT

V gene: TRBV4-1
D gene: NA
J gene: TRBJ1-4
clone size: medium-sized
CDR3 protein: CASSPIAGKLFF
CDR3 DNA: TGCGCCAGCAGCCCCATTGCGGGAAAACTGTTTTTT

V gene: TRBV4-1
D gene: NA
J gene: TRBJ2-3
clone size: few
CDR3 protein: CASSQGRTQYF
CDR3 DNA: TGCGCCAGCAGCCAAGGCCGTACGCAGTATTTT

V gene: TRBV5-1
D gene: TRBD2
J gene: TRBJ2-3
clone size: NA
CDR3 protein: CASSLALTSSRDTQYF
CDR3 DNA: TGCGCCAGCAGCTTGGCCTTGACTAGCTCGAGGGATACGCAGTATTTT

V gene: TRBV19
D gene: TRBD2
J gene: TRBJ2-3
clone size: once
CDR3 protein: CASSIAGGQDTQYF
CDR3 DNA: TGTGCCAGTAGTATCGCGGGAGGCCAAGATACGCAGTATTTT

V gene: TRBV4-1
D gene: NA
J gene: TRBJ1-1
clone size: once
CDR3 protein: CASSHTPGDEGRRAFF
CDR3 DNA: TGCGCCAGCAGCCATACCCCGGGAGACGAGGGCCGTAGAGCTTTCTTT

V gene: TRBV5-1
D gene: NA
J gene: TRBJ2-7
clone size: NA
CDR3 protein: CASSLPSAGMDYEQYF
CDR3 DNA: TGCGCCAGCAGCTTGCCCAGCGCCGGGATGGATTACGAGCAGTACTTC

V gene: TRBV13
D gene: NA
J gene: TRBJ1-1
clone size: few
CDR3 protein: CASSLDLGPLAAEAFF
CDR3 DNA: TGTGCCAGCAGCTTAGACTTGGGGCCCCTTGCCGCTGAAGCTTTCTTT

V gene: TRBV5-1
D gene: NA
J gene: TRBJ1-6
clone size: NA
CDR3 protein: CASSLTAGGYSPLHF
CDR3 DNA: TGCGCCAGCAGCTTGACAGCCGGAGGGTACTCACCCCTCCACTTT

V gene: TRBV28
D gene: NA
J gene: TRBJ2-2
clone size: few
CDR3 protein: CASSLSPGELFF
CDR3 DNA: TGTGCCAGCAGTTTATCACCCGGGGAGCTGTTTTTT

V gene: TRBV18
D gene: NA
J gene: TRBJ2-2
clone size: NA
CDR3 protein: CASSPAGPNTGELFF
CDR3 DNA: TGTGCCAGCTCACCAGCCGGGCCGAACACCGGGGAGCTGTTTTTT